This T cell receptor beta chain originates from a study of blood T cell repertoires in COVID-19. About the research overall: Acute-phase and convalescent COVID-19 samples originated in the United States, Italy and Spain. T cells, B-cell-depleted T cells, or PBMCs supplied cDNA or gDNA.

Authors' analysis steps: Reference gene primer amplification gave estimated nucleated cell counts. Libraries were prepared by immunoSEQ multiplex PCR; TCRdb keeps only in-frame clonotypes and omits some of them. V and J calls and clone size come straight from that table; D and trimming were deduced from the DNA. Of under 200,000 clones listed, about 85% are singletons. This clone came up once. V was trimmed by 10 bases and J by 6 bases, leaving 18 bases between them. The CDR3 extends over 13 amino acids. The germline V gene has CDR1 ENHRY and CDR2 SYGVKD. The clonotype originates from a man between 60 and 75 years old with active or convalescent COVID-19. Sequencing was done on a sample of peripheral blood. The chain is built from TRBV10-3 and TRBJ1-2; the D gene is possibly TRBD1 (5 bases). CDR3 protein: CATYPGSGDGYTF. CDR3 coding DNA: TGTGCCACGTATCCAGGGTCGGGGGATGGCTACACCTTC.